One T cell receptor beta chain is described in this entry. As yet, its antigen is unknown. Using its own MiXCR run on the reads, TCRdb lists one record per CDR3 protein. The sample includes about 700,000 distinct CDR3 sequences, approximately 33% of them seen just once. This entry comes from a study of T cell repertoires in cytomegalovirus infection. Study information: Through public TCR beta signatures, both CMV infection and matching HLA type were indicated. Regarding the study as a whole: Totalled public TCR beta family frequency picked out people who carried CMV plus the relevant HLA.

The CDR3 runs to 13 residues. The V and J ends lost 3 bases and 3 bases respectively, with 6 bases between them. Germline V gene lookup returns CDR1 MNHGY and CDR2 SAAAGT. Sequencing was performed on cultured PBMCs, taken from culture after CMV antigen stimulation. The TCR was taken from a human donor in good health (CMV status not recorded). Some clones in this sample may be carry-over from other donors' samples. The rearrangement uses TRBV6-8 and TRBJ1-5; D unresolved. The CDR3, as DNA: TGTGCCAGCAGTTATACGAACAATCAGCCCCAGCATTTT. Translated: CASSYTNNQPQHF.